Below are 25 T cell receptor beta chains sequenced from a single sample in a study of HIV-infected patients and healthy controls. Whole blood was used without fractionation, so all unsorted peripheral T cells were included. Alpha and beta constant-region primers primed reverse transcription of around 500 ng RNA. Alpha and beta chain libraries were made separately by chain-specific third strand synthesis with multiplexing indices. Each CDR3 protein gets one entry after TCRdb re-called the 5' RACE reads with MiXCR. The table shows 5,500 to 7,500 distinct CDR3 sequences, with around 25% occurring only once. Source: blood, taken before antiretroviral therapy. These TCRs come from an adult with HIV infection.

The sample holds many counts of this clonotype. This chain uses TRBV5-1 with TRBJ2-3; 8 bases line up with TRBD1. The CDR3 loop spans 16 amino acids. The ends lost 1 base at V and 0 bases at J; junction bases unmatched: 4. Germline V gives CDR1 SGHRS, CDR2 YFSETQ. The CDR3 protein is CASSLRDRMSTDTQYF. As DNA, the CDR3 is TGCGCCAGCAGCTTGCGGGACAGGATGAGCACAGATACGCAGTATTTT.

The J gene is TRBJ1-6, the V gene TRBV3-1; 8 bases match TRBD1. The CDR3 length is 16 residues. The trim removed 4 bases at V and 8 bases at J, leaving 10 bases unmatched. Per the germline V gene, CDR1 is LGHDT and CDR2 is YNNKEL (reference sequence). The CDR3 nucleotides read TGTGCCAGCAGCCTGCTTCCCGGGACAGGCTATTCACCCCTCCACTTT. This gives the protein CASSLLPGTGYSPLHF.

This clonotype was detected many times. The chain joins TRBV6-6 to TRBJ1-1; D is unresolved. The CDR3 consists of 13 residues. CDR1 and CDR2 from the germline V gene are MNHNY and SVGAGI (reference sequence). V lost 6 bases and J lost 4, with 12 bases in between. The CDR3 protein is CASRLESPTEAFF. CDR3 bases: TGTGCCAGCAGACTGGAGTCCCCCACTGAAGCTTTCTTT.

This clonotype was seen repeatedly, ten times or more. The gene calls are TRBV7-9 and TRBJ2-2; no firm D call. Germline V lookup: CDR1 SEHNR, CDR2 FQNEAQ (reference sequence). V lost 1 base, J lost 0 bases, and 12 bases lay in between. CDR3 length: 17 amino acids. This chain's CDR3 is CASSLVGGSANTGELFF. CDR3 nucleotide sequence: TGTGCCAGCAGCTTAGTGGGCGGCAGCGCGAACACCGGGGAGCTGTTTTTT.

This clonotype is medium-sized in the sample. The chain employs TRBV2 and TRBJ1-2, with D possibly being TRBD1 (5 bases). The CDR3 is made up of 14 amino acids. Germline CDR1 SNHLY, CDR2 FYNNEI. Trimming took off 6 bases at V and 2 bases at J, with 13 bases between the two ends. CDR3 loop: CASRGTLSNYGYTF. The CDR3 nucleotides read TGTGCCAGCAGGGGGACGCTGTCCAACTATGGCTACACCTTC.

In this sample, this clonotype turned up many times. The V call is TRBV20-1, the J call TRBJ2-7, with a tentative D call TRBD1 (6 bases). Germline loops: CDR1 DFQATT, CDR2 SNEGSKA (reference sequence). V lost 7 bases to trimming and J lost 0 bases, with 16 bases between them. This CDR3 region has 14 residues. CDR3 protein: CSVLSRDNSYEQYF. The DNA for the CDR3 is TGCAGTGTCCTTTCCCGGGACAACTCCTACGAGCAGTACTTC.

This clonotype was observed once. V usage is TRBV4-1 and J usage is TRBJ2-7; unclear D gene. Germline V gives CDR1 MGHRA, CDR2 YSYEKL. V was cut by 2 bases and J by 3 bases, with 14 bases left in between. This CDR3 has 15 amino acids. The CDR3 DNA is TGCGCCAGCAGCCAAAATGCGCTCCAAGACTACGAGCAGTACTTC. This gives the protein CASSQNALQDYEQYF.

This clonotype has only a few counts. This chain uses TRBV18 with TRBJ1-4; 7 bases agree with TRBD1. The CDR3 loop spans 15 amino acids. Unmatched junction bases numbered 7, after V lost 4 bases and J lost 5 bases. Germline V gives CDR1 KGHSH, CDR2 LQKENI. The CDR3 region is CASSRSGTANEKLFF. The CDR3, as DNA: TGTGCCAGCTCACGGTCCGGGACAGCAAATGAAAAACTGTTTTTT. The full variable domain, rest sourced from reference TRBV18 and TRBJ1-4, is NAGVMQNPRHLVRRRGQEARLRCSPMKGHSHVYWYRQLPEEGLKFMVYLQKENIIDESGMPKERFSAEFPKEGPSILRIQQVVRGDSAAYFCASSRSGTANEKLFFGSGTQLSVL.

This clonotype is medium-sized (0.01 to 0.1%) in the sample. CDR3 nucleotide sequence: TGTGCCAGCAGCGTAGAGACGGGACTAGCGACAGATACGCAGTATTTT. Its protein is CASSVETGLATDTQYF. The chain has TRBV9 and TRBJ2-3, with TRBD2 identical over 10 bases. Germline CDR1 is SGDLS and CDR2 is YYNGEE. The CDR3 consists of 16 residues. J gave up 3 bases and V 0 bases, and 4 bases lay outside the gene matches.

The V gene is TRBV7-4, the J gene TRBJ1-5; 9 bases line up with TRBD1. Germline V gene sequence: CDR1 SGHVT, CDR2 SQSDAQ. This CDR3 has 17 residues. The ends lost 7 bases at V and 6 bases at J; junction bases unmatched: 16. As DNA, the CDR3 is TGTGCCAGCATCCCAAGATGCCCACAGGGGGCCAGTCAGCCCCAGCATTTT. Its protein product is CASIPRCPQGASQPQHF. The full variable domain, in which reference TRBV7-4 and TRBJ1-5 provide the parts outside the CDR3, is GAGVSQSPRYKVAKRGRDVALRCDSISGHVTLYWYRQTLGQGSEVLTYSQSDAQRDKSGRPSGRFSAERPERSVSTLKIQRTEQGDSAVYLCASIPRCPQGASQPQHFGDGTRLSIL.

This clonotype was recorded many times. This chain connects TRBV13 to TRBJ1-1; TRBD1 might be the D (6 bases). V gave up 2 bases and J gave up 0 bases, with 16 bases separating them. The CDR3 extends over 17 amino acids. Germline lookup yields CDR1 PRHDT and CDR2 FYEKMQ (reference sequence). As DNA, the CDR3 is TGTGCCAGCAGCTTATTGGTTGGGGGGCTGGTGAACACTGAAGCTTTCTTT. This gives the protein CASSLLVGGLVNTEAFF.

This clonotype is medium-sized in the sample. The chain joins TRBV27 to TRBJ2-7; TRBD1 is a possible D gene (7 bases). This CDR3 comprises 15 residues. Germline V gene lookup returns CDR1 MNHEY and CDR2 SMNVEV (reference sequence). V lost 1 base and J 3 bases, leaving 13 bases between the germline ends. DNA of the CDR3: TGTGCCAGCAGTTTATTCGGCCAGGGGGGCTACGAGCAGTACTTC. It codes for CASSLFGQGGYEQYF.

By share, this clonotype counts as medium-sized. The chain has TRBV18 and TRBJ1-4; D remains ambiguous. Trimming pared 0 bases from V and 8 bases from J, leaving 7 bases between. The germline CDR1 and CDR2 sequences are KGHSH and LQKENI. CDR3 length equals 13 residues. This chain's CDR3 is CASSPPSTEKLFF. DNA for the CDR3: TGTGCCAGCTCACCACCGAGTACCGAAAAACTGTTTTTT.

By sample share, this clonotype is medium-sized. In DNA form, the CDR3 reads TGTGCCAGCAGCCCTACCGGACTAGCCCACAATGAGCAGTTCTTC. Translation: CASSPTGLAHNEQFF. The V call is TRBV7-6, the J call TRBJ2-1, with TRBD2 matching over 8 bases. CDR1 is SGHVS and CDR2 is FNYEAQ in the germline V gene. Losses at the gene ends were 5 bases for V and 5 bases for J; bases not matched to a gene: 8. This CDR3 spans 15 amino acids.

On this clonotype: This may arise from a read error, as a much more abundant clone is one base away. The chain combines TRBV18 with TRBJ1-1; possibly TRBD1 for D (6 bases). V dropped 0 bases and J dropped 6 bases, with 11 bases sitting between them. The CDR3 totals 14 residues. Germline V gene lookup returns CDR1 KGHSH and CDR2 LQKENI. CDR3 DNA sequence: TGTGCCAGCTCACCACCGTACAGGGTCGCTGAAGCTTTCTTT. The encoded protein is CASSPPYRVAEAFF.

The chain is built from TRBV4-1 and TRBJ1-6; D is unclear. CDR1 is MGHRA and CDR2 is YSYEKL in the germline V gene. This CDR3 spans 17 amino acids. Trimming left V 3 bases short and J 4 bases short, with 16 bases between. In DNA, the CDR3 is TGCGCCAGCAGCCACCGACGGGCAGCCACTTATAATTCACCCCTCCACTTT. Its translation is CASSHRRAATYNSPLHF.

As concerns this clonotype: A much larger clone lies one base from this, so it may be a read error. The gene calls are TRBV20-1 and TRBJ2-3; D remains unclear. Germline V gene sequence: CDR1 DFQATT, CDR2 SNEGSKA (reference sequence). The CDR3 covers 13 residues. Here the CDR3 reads CSARDPSADRQYF. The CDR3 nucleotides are TGCAGTGCTAGAGATCCCTCCGCAGATAGGCAGTATTTT.

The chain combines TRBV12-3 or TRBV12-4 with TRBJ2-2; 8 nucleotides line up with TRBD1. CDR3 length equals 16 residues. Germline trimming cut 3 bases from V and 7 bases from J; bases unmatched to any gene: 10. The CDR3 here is CASSFRGTGGVGELFF. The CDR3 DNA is TGTGCCAGCAGTTTTCGGGGGACAGGAGGAGTCGGGGAGCTGTTTTTT.

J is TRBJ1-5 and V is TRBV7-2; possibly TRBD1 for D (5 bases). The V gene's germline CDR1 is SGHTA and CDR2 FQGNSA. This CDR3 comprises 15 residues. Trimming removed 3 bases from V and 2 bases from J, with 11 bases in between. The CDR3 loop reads CASSFGGDGNQPQHF. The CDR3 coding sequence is TGTGCCAGCAGCTTTGGGGGGGACGGCAATCAGCCCCAGCATTTT.

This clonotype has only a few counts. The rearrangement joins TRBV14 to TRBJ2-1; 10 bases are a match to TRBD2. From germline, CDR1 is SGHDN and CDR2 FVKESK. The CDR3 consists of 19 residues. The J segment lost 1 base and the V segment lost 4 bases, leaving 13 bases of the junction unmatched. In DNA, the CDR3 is TGTGCCAGCAGCCTCTTGGAGCGGGGGGGCACTTATTCCTACAATGAGCAGTTCTTC. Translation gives CASSLLERGGTYSYNEQFF. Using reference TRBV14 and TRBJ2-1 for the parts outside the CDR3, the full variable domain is EAGVTQFPSHSVIEKGQTVTLRCDPISGHDNLYWYRRVMGKEIKFLLHFVKESKQDESGMPNNRFLAERTGGTYSTLKVQPAELEDSGVYFCASSLLERGGTYSYNEQFFGPGTRLTVL.

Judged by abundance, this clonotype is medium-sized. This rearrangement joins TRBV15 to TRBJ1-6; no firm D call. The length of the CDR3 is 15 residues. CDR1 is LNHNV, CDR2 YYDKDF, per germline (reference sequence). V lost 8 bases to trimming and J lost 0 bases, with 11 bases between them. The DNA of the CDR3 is TGTGCCACCTCCGAATTTAGCTCCTATAATTCACCCCTCCACTTT. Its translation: CATSEFSSYNSPLHF.

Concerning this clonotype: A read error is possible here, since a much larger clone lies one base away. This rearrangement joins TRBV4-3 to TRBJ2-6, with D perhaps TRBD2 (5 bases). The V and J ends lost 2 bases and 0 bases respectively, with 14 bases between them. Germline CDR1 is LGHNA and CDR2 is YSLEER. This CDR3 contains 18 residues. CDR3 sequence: CASSQCPPGSSGANVLTF. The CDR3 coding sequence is TGCGCCAGCAGCCAATGCCCCCCGGGGAGCTCTGGGGCCAACGTCCTGACTTTC.

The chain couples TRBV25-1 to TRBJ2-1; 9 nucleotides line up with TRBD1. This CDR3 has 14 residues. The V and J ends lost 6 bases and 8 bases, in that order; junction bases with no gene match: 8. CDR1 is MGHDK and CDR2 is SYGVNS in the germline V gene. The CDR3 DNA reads TGTGCCAGCAGACAGGGGGCGGAGAGCGATGAGCAGTTCTTC. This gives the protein CASRQGAESDEQFF.

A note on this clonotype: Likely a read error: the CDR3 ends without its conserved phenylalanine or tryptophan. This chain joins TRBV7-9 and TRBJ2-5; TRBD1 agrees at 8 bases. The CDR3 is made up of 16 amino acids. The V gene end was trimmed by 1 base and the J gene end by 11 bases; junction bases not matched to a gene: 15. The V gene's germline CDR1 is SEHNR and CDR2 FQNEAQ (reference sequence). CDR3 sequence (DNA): TGTGCCAGCAGCTTAGAGCAGGGGACAGGCCCCTGGGCACAGTACTTA. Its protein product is CASSLEQGTGPWAQYL.

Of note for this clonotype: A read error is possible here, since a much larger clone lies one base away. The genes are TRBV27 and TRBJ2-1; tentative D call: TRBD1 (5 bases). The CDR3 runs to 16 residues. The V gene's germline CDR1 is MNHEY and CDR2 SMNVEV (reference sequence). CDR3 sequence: CASSFREAPPDNDQFF. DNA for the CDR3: TGTGCCAGCAGTTTCCGAGAGGCACCCCCGGACAATGATCAGTTCTTC.